This is a list of T cell receptor beta chains from one sample in a study of graft-versus-host responses after intestinal transplantation. Antigens for these TCRs are unknown. Generated by immunoSEQ multiplex PCR, the TCRdb table keeps only in-frame clones and is missing some. The sample has some 41,000 clones; around 96% are singletons. The input for sequencing was unstimulated CD8+ T cells sorted from spleen or lymph node cells, taken before transplant. The receptor source for this set is a human donor who was the organ donor for an intestinal transplant. The CDR3 runs from the conserved cysteine through the conserved F or W. A D gene is named only where the DNA matches it firmly. Expanded clones are given a class, and other clones once, few, many or no size at all.

D gene: .; J gene: TRBJ2-4; clone size: .; V gene: TRBV5-1; CDR3 protein: CASSLGIFLAKNIQYF; CDR3 DNA: TGCGCCAGCAGCTTGGGGATATTCTTAGCCAAAAACATTCAGTACTTC
D gene: .; J gene: TRBJ2-5; clone size: .; V gene: TRBV9; CDR3 protein: CASSAATGSETQYF; CDR3 DNA: TGTGCCAGCAGCGCCGCCACTGGGAGTGAGACCCAGTACTTC
D gene: TRBD2; J gene: TRBJ2-1; clone size: few; V gene: TRBV11-2; CDR3 protein: CASSPQTSGVRNEQFF; CDR3 DNA: TGTGCCAGCAGCCCTCAGACTAGCGGGGTGAGGAATGAGCAGTTCTTC
D gene: .; J gene: TRBJ2-7; clone size: .; V gene: TRBV4-1; CDR3 protein: CASSPMAWYEQYF; CDR3 DNA: TGCGCCAGCAGCCCCATGGCCTGGTACGAGCAGTACTTC
D gene: TRBD2; J gene: TRBJ2-1; clone size: .; V gene: TRBV4-2; CDR3 protein: CASSQDRAGGSYNEQFF; CDR3 DNA: TGTGCCAGCAGCCAAGATCGAGCGGGGGGATCCTACAATGAGCAGTTCTTC
D gene: .; J gene: TRBJ2-1; clone size: .; V gene: TRBV9; CDR3 protein: CASSGLGNEQFF; CDR3 DNA: TGTGCCAGCAGCGGTTTGGGGAATGAGCAGTTCTTC
D gene: .; J gene: TRBJ2-7; clone size: .; V gene: TRBV11-1; CDR3 protein: CASSDKGSSYEQYF; CDR3 DNA: TGTGCCAGCAGCGACAAGGGGAGCTCCTACGAGCAGTACTTC
D gene: .; J gene: TRBJ1-5; clone size: .; V gene: TRBV7-9; CDR3 protein: CASGLGNQPQHF; CDR3 DNA: TGTGCCTCTGGACTGGGCAATCAGCCCCAGCATTTT
D gene: .; J gene: TRBJ1-4; clone size: .; V gene: TRBV7-9; CDR3 protein: CASSPMRVGASTNEKLFF; CDR3 DNA: TGTGCCAGCAGCCCGATGCGGGTAGGGGCGTCAACTAATGAAAAACTGTTTTTT
D gene: TRBD1; J gene: TRBJ1-1; clone size: .; V gene: TRBV18; CDR3 protein: CASSPPMDRPNTEAFF; CDR3 DNA: TGTGCCAGCTCACCTCCAATGGACAGGCCGAACACTGAAGCTTTCTTT
D gene: .; J gene: TRBJ2-7; clone size: .; V gene: TRBV10-2; CDR3 protein: CASSESIYEQYF; CDR3 DNA: TGCGCCAGCAGTGAGTCGATCTACGAGCAGTACTTC
D gene: TRBD2; J gene: TRBJ2-3; clone size: .; V gene: TRBV27; CDR3 protein: CASRLAGSTDTQYF; CDR3 DNA: TGTGCCAGCAGACTAGCGGGGTCCACAGATACGCAGTATTTT
D gene: .; J gene: TRBJ2-3; clone size: .; V gene: TRBV7-3; CDR3 protein: CASSTSGDTDTQYF; CDR3 DNA: TGTGCCAGCAGCACATCCGGGGACACAGATACGCAGTATTTT
D gene: .; J gene: TRBJ1-1; clone size: .; V gene: TRBV9; CDR3 protein: CASSGGLNTEAFF; CDR3 DNA: TGTGCCAGCAGCGGTGGGTTGAACACTGAAGCTTTCTTT
D gene: .; J gene: TRBJ1-2; clone size: .; V gene: TRBV2; CDR3 protein: CASSEGRGGDYGYTF; CDR3 DNA: TGTGCCAGCAGTGAAGGGCGGGGAGGGGACTATGGCTACACCTTC
D gene: .; J gene: TRBJ1-2; clone size: .; V gene: TRBV9; CDR3 protein: CASSVEAGTAFGGYTF; CDR3 DNA: TGTGCCAGCAGCGTAGAGGCCGGCACCGCGTTCGGGGGCTACACCTTC
D gene: .; J gene: TRBJ1-3; clone size: .; V gene: TRBV7-9; CDR3 protein: CASSQHGGDTIYF; CDR3 DNA: TGTGCCAGCAGCCAACACGGGGGTGACACCATATATTTT
D gene: .; J gene: TRBJ1-3; clone size: .; V gene: TRBV11-2; CDR3 protein: CASSSDGYSGNTIYF; CDR3 DNA: TGTGCCAGCAGCTCGGACGGCTACTCTGGAAACACCATATATTTT
D gene: .; J gene: TRBJ1-2; clone size: .; V gene: TRBV11-2; CDR3 protein: CASSLVDSYGYTF; CDR3 DNA: TGTGCCAGCAGCTTAGTTGACAGCTATGGCTACACCTTC
D gene: .; J gene: TRBJ1-5; clone size: .; V gene: TRBV19; CDR3 protein: CASSGGMGDQPQHF; CDR3 DNA: TGTGCCAGCTCCGGCGGGATGGGAGATCAGCCCCAGCATTTT
D gene: .; J gene: TRBJ2-7; clone size: .; V gene: TRBV12-5; CDR3 protein: CASGLSGYEQYF; CDR3 DNA: TGTGCTAGTGGTTTGTCAGGTTACGAGCAGTACTTC